This is a list of T cell receptor beta chains from one sample in a study of blood T cells in healthy people across ages. A single record per CDR3 protein comes from TCRdb applying MiXCR to the 5' RACE reads. The repertoire holds roughly 830,000 distinct CDR3 sequences, with roughly 60% as singletons. What was sequenced was blood. The receptors derive from a man aged 25-40 years in good health. Each CDR3 is given with its conserved first and last residue. Fields, in order: clone size, D gene, J gene, V gene, CDR3 protein. The D gene is left open where the match is weak. The size entry is marked missing in some rows and otherwise reads once, few, many or a size class.

abundance: NA; d_gene: NA; j_gene: TRBJ2-3; v_gene: TRBV4-2; CDR3aa: CASSQEGYPDTQYF
abundance: few; d_gene: NA; j_gene: NA; v_gene: TRBV28; CDR3aa: CASCSAYEQYF
abundance: NA; d_gene: NA; j_gene: TRBJ2-1; v_gene: TRBV12-3/TRBV12-4; CDR3aa: CASRRQSYNEQFF
abundance: once; d_gene: NA; j_gene: TRBJ2-7; v_gene: TRBV7-9; CDR3aa: CASTRTTSYEQYF
abundance: many; d_gene: TRBD2; j_gene: TRBJ2-3; v_gene: TRBV12-3/TRBV12-4; CDR3aa: CASSLLGRTSTDTQYF
abundance: NA; d_gene: TRBD1; j_gene: TRBJ2-1; v_gene: TRBV7-3; CDR3aa: CASSSWTGSYNEQFF
abundance: NA; d_gene: NA; j_gene: TRBJ2-7; v_gene: TRBV12-3/TRBV12-4; CDR3aa: CASSLDFASYEQYF
abundance: NA; d_gene: NA; j_gene: TRBJ2-3; v_gene: TRBV28; CDR3aa: CASSLWDSTDTQYF
abundance: once; d_gene: TRBD2; j_gene: TRBJ2-3; v_gene: TRBV24-1; CDR3aa: CATSDRTSGGRSWDTQYF
abundance: NA; d_gene: TRBD1; j_gene: TRBJ2-7; v_gene: TRBV7-3; CDR3aa: CASSQPPGQWYYEQYF
abundance: few; d_gene: TRBD2; j_gene: TRBJ2-1; v_gene: TRBV5-1; CDR3aa: CASRQTSGGDHEQFF
abundance: NA; d_gene: NA; j_gene: TRBJ1-1; v_gene: TRBV6-1; CDR3aa: CASSERAIEAFF
abundance: few; d_gene: NA; j_gene: TRBJ2-1; v_gene: TRBV5-1; CDR3aa: CASSLAAGYYNEQFF
abundance: NA; d_gene: NA; j_gene: TRBJ2-1; v_gene: TRBV14; CDR3aa: CATSQLAQPFGHEQFF
abundance: NA; d_gene: NA; j_gene: TRBJ2-5; v_gene: TRBV5-8; CDR3aa: CASSLAVRGLSEETQYF
abundance: NA; d_gene: NA; j_gene: TRBJ2-3; v_gene: TRBV25-1; CDR3aa: CASSEYHTAETQYF
abundance: few; d_gene: NA; j_gene: TRBJ2-1; v_gene: TRBV7-9; CDR3aa: CASRTAGGADNEQFF
abundance: NA; d_gene: NA; j_gene: TRBJ2-6; v_gene: TRBV2; CDR3aa: CARAQAISGANVLTF
abundance: NA; d_gene: TRBD2; j_gene: TRBJ2-1; v_gene: TRBV7-2; CDR3aa: CASRRRLAGNNEQFF
abundance: NA; d_gene: NA; j_gene: TRBJ2-7; v_gene: TRBV2; CDR3aa: CASKLGVARGYEQYF
abundance: once; d_gene: TRBD2; j_gene: TRBJ2-1; v_gene: TRBV2; CDR3aa: CASSEDGRGAGEQFF
abundance: NA; d_gene: NA; j_gene: TRBJ1-2; v_gene: TRBV9; CDR3aa: CASSARQGYDGYTF
abundance: NA; d_gene: NA; j_gene: TRBJ2-1; v_gene: TRBV12-3/TRBV12-4; CDR3aa: CASSLGGGETQFF
abundance: NA; d_gene: TRBD1; j_gene: TRBJ1-5; v_gene: TRBV27; CDR3aa: CASSPQGASSNQPQHF
abundance: NA; d_gene: NA; j_gene: TRBJ2-7; v_gene: TRBV29-1; CDR3aa: CSVKSGMSSYEQYF
abundance: few; d_gene: NA; j_gene: TRBJ2-5; v_gene: TRBV9; CDR3aa: CASSVASARLGTQYF
abundance: NA; d_gene: TRBD1; j_gene: NA; v_gene: TRBV19; CDR3aa: CASSPTGVNEQYF
abundance: NA; d_gene: NA; j_gene: TRBJ1-5; v_gene: TRBV2; CDR3aa: CASSVTGLEQPQHF
abundance: NA; d_gene: TRBD2; j_gene: TRBJ2-5; v_gene: TRBV7-2; CDR3aa: CASSLALAGGLYQETQYF
abundance: NA; d_gene: NA; j_gene: TRBJ2-3; v_gene: TRBV4-3; CDR3aa: CASSQDGTLNTDTQYF
abundance: NA; d_gene: TRBD1; j_gene: TRBJ1-5; v_gene: TRBV27; CDR3aa: CASSPGTGKIQPQHF
abundance: NA; d_gene: NA; j_gene: TRBJ1-1; v_gene: TRBV5-4; CDR3aa: CASSLRGPNTEAFF
abundance: NA; d_gene: NA; j_gene: TRBJ2-7; v_gene: TRBV5-6; CDR3aa: CASSSPDSPYEQYF
abundance: NA; d_gene: TRBD2; j_gene: TRBJ2-1; v_gene: TRBV20-1; CDR3aa: CSARVQGLAVYNEQFF
abundance: few; d_gene: TRBD2; j_gene: TRBJ2-1; v_gene: TRBV10-3; CDR3aa: CAIGSSGTSGGNYNEQFF
abundance: NA; d_gene: TRBD1; j_gene: TRBJ2-1; v_gene: TRBV7-2; CDR3aa: CASSLGWTGKFIEQFF
abundance: NA; d_gene: NA; j_gene: NA; v_gene: TRBV4-3; CDR3aa: CASSRTGGLKETQYF
abundance: NA; d_gene: TRBD1; j_gene: TRBJ2-3; v_gene: TRBV11-2; CDR3aa: CASSFSRDRGWFETDTQYF
abundance: many; d_gene: NA; j_gene: TRBJ2-3; v_gene: TRBV11-3; CDR3aa: CASSLASSPDTQYF
abundance: few; d_gene: NA; j_gene: TRBJ1-2; v_gene: TRBV6-2/TRBV6-3; CDR3aa: CASSYGPTSNYGYTF
abundance: NA; d_gene: NA; j_gene: TRBJ2-1; v_gene: TRBV6-2/TRBV6-3; CDR3aa: CASSYVGTEFF
abundance: NA; d_gene: NA; j_gene: TRBJ2-6; v_gene: TRBV7-2; CDR3aa: CASSSQSPGSGANVLTF
abundance: few; d_gene: NA; j_gene: TRBJ1-4; v_gene: TRBV29-1; CDR3aa: CSTGTSGNEKLFF
abundance: NA; d_gene: NA; j_gene: TRBJ1-2; v_gene: TRBV12-5; CDR3aa: CASGLMGGAIYGYTF
abundance: NA; d_gene: NA; j_gene: NA; v_gene: TRBV6-5; CDR3aa: CASSYGQGSDEQYF
abundance: NA; d_gene: NA; j_gene: TRBJ1-2; v_gene: TRBV6-1; CDR3aa: CASSERRRGHGYTF